This T cell receptor beta chain emerged from a study of response to subunit inactivated influenza vaccine. Study results and caveats: Researchers suggested that each seasonal influenza vaccination recruits few new T cells.

Notes on this clonotype: Its antigen is not known.

In TCRdb, the RT-PCR reads were re-called with MiXCR into one record per CDR3 protein. The data contain 800,000 or so distinct CDR3 sequences, 21% of them singletons. V lost 2 bases and J lost 10; bases outside the gene matches: 2. CDR1 ENHRY and CDR2 SYGVKD come from the germline V gene. The CDR3 runs to 12 residues. The receptor's source is a man in his forties or fifties who received an inactivated influenza vaccine. Sequenced here: PBMCs from blood, sampled roughly 5 days after vaccination. This sequence joins TRBV10-3 and TRBJ2-4; TRBD1 agrees at 7 bases. The CDR3 reads CAISEGTVIQYF. The CDR3, as DNA: TGTGCCATCAGTGAGGGGACAGTTATTCAGTACTTC.